The clone carrying this T cell receptor (beta chain) was recorded only once. Its specificity is not known. This sample stems from a study of shared clonotypes between healthy human individuals. Study observations and caveats: Shared clonotypes across all four donors exceeded non-shared ones in generation probability.

Sequenced by immunoSEQ multiplex PCR; TCRdb stores in-frame clones only, minus some. This table holds hundreds of thousands of clones, roughly 95% found once. The CDR3 length is 13 residues. Looked up from germline, CDR1 is PRHDT and CDR2 is FYEKMQ (reference sequence). V was cut by 5 bases and J by 2 bases, with 10 bases left in between. Cells designated naive CD8 were CD45RO-negative and were positively selected for CCR7, with terminally differentiated effector memory CD45RA+ cells excluded. The clonotype comes from a woman aged 25-40 years in good health. The genes are TRBV13 and TRBJ2-7; a possible D gene is TRBD1 (6 bases). Sequencing input: naive CD8+ T cells sorted from blood. The CDR3 loop is CASSAGQTYEQYF. CDR3 sequence (DNA): TGTGCCAGCAGCGCCGGACAGACCTACGAGCAGTACTTC.